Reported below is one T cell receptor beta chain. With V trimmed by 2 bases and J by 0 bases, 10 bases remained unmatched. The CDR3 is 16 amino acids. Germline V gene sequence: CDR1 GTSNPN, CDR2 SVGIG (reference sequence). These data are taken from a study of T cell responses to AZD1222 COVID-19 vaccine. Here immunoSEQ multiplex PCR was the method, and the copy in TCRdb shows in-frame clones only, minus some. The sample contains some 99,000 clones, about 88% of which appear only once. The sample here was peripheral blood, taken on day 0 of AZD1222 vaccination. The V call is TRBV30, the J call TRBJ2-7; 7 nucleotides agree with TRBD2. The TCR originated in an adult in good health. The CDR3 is CAWSSPRRGISYEQYF. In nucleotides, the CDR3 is TGTGCCTGGAGTAGTCCCCGGCGGGGGATCTCCTACGAGCAGTACTTC.